This is a list of T cell receptor beta chains from one sample in a study of identifying expanded T cells in peripheral blood. Clones were read by immunoSEQ multiplex PCR, and TCRdb kept only the in-frame ones, dropping some. Of 65,000 to 95,000 clones listed, 85% to 90% were seen once; the top ten hold roughly 7.7%. Material for sequencing was blood. The receptors shown here come from a person aged 18 to 75 in good health. The CDR3 runs from the conserved cysteine through the conserved F or W. A D gene is named only where the DNA matches it firmly. Some rows mark clone size as missing; the rest say once, few, many or name a class of expanded clone.

TRBV9	TRBJ1-2	NA	few	TGTGCCAGCAGAGCCCCCAGGGGCTCCTATGGCTACACCTTC	CASRAPRGSYGYTF
TRBV7-2	TRBJ2-1	TRBD2	NA	TGTGCCAGCAGTAGACTAGCGGGCTACAATGAGCAGTTCTTC	CASSRLAGYNEQFF
TRBV25-1	TRBJ1-5	NA	NA	TGTGCCAGCAGTGAAAGATTGGTGAATCAGCCCCAGCATTTT	CASSERLVNQPQHF
TRBV9	TRBJ2-1	TRBD2	few	TGTGCCAGCAGCGTAGCGCCCTGGACTAGCGGAGATTACAATGAGCAGTTCTTC	CASSVAPWTSGDYNEQFF
TRBV13	TRBJ1-4	NA	NA	TGTGCCAGCAGCTTAGGCGGGACTTCGGGCTGGGAAAAACTGTTTTTT	CASSLGGTSGWEKLFF
TRBV6-6	TRBJ1-5	NA	few	TGTGCCAGCAGTTACTCAGGGGCCTCTCAGCCCCAGCATTTT	CASSYSGASQPQHF
TRBV30	TRBJ2-5	TRBD2	NA	TGTGCCTGGAGCGGAGGGAGCGGGGGGGCTCAAGAGACCCAGTACTTC	CAWSGGSGGAQETQYF
TRBV29-1	TRBJ1-1	NA	NA	TGCAGCGGAAGACAGATGAACACTGAAGCTTTCTTT	CSGRQMNTEAFF
TRBV14	TRBJ1-3	TRBD1	NA	TGTGCCAGCAGCCGGGACAGCTTCTCTGGAAACACCATATATTTT	CASSRDSFSGNTIYF
TRBV6-5	TRBJ2-7	NA	NA	TGTGCCAGCAGTTCCTTTTCGGGTTCTTCCTACGAGCAGTACTTC	CASSSFSGSSYEQYF
TRBV5-1	TRBJ2-1	NA	NA	TGCGCCAGCAGCTTGAGGACAGATAACTATAATGAGCAGTTCTTC	CASSLRTDNYNEQFF
TRBV7-9	TRBJ1-5	NA	once	TGTGCCAGCAGCTCCAACACGGGTTCAACTCAGCCCCAGCATTTT	CASSSNTGSTQPQHF
TRBV10-3	TRBJ2-1	TRBD2	once	TGTGCCATCCAATCTAGCGGGGGGAATGAGCAGTTCTTC	CAIQSSGGNEQFF
TRBV19	TRBJ2-7	TRBD2	NA	TGTGCCAGTAGTCGAGTGGCGGGAGAGACCTACGAGCAGTACTTC	CASSRVAGETYEQYF
TRBV7-3	TRBJ2-5	NA	NA	TGTGCCAGCAGCTTACGGGGGACTGTAGAGACCCAGTACTTC	CASSLRGTVETQYF
TRBV27	TRBJ2-1	NA	NA	TGTGCCAGCAGTTTAGTCGGGACCCTTGGTTCCAATGAGCAGTTCTTC	CASSLVGTLGSNEQFF
TRBV11-2	TRBJ2-1	NA	NA	TGTGCCAGCAGCTTATGGGGGCGGGACAATGAGCAGTTCTTC	CASSLWGRDNEQFF
TRBV5-5	TRBJ1-1	TRBD1	NA	TGTGCCAGCAGTCGGGACAGCCACATGAACACTGAAGCTTTCTTT	CASSRDSHMNTEAFF
TRBV9	TRBJ1-1	TRBD1	NA	TGTGCCAGCAGCCCGACTGGAGACAGGGAAGAAGCTTTCTTT	CASSPTGDREEAFF
TRBV2	TRBJ2-6	TRBD1	NA	TGTGCCAGCAGCCTTCAGGTGGGACAGGGGGACTCTGGGGCCAACGTCCTGACTTTC	CASSLQVGQGDSGANVLTF
TRBV5-1	TRBJ2-7	NA	once	TGCGCCAGCAGCTTCGCGGCAGGGGGGTCCTACGAGCAGTACTTC	CASSFAAGGSYEQYF
TRBV27	TRBJ1-1	NA	NA	TGTGCCAGCAGCTCAACCAGAGGGGCCACTGAAGCTTTCTTT	CASSSTRGATEAFF
TRBV7-2	TRBJ2-1	TRBD2	NA	TGTGCCAGCAGCCCGGGGGGGAGGCCTGAGCAGTTCTTC	CASSPGGRPEQFF
TRBV5-1	TRBJ2-1	TRBD1	NA	TGCGCCAGCAGCCGACGGGACAGGGGCATCGGGATCTCCTACAATGAGCAGTTCTTC	CASSRRDRGIGISYNEQFF
TRBV7-2	TRBJ2-7	NA	NA	TGTGCCAGCAGCTTAGGTGGGGTTACCTACGAGCAGTACTTC	CASSLGGVTYEQYF
TRBV30	TRBJ1-1	TRBD1	NA	TGTGCCTGGAGTGTAATTGGGCAGGGGGCTCGAATGAACACTGAAGCTTTCTTT	CAWSVIGQGARMNTEAFF
TRBV7-3	TRBJ1-1	TRBD1	NA	TGTGCCAGCAGCCCCGGGGGAGCGACAGGGATGAACACTGAAGCTTTCTTT	CASSPGGATGMNTEAFF
TRBV30	TRBJ1-4	NA	NA	TGTGCCTTTTCTCAGGCCTCAAATGAAAAACTGTTTTTT	CAFSQASNEKLFF
TRBV2	TRBJ1-2	TRBD1	NA	TGTGCCAGCAGTGCCAGGACAGGGGGCGCGAACTATGGCTACACCTTC	CASSARTGGANYGYTF
TRBV6-6	TRBJ1-1	NA	NA	TGTGCCAGCAGTTATTCAGGGACGAGGCCTCAAGCTTTCTTT	CASSYSGTRPQAFF
TRBV2	TRBJ1-1	NA	once	TGTGCCATACTAAGGGGGAACACTGAAGCTTTCTTT	CAILRGNTEAFF
TRBV27	TRBJ2-3	NA	NA	TGTGCCAGCAGTTTGGGGCTTCTATTAACAGATACGCAGTATTTT	CASSLGLLLTDTQYF
TRBV7-2	TRBJ2-3	NA	once	TGTGCCAGCAGCTTGGCCGGAACTACGAGCACAGATACGCAGTATTTT	CASSLAGTTSTDTQYF
TRBV6-5	TRBJ2-5	TRBD1	NA	TGTGCCAGCAGTTACTCGAGGGGCCAGGGGGAAGAGACCCAGTACTTC	CASSYSRGQGEETQYF
TRBV13	TRBJ2-7	NA	NA	TGTGCCAGCAGCCCGACTAGTATGTACGAGCAGTACTTC	CASSPTSMYEQYF
TRBV7-8	TRBJ1-3	TRBD1	NA	TGTGCCAGCAGCTTGGCGCAGGGGGCACGGGACCTACGAAACACCATATATTTT	CASSLAQGARDLRNTIYF
TRBV10-3	TRBJ1-1	NA	NA	TGTGCCATCAGTGATTTGGGCAACACTGAAGCTTTCTTT	CAISDLGNTEAFF
TRBV12-5	TRBJ2-3	NA	NA	TGTGCTAGTGGTTTGTCTATTAGCACAGATACGCAGTATTTT	CASGLSISTDTQYF
TRBV9	TRBJ1-2	NA	NA	TGTGCCAGCAGCGACCGGGACCCAGAACCCTATGGCTACACCTTC	CASSDRDPEPYGYTF
TRBV6-1	TRBJ1-1	NA	NA	TGTGCCAGCAGGGAACAGCCGGAAATGAACACTGAAGCTTTCTTT	CASREQPEMNTEAFF
TRBV5-4	TRBJ2-2	TRBD1	NA	TGTGCCAGCAGCTCGGACAGGGAGAACACCGGGGAGCTGTTTTTT	CASSSDRENTGELFF
TRBV5-1	TRBJ1-2	NA	NA	TGCGCCAGCAGCTTGGTACCCGGGGGCGCAGGCTATGGCTACACCTTC	CASSLVPGGAGYGYTF
TRBV19	TRBJ1-2	NA	NA	TGTGCCAGTAGTATTGGTATTAGCGATCAGGGGACGGCTAACTATGGCTACACCTTC	CASSIGISDQGTANYGYTF
TRBV11-3	TRBJ2-1	NA	NA	TGTGCCAGCAGCTTCAGTACGGGAGAAGGTGAGCAGTTCTTC	CASSFSTGEGEQFF
TRBV5-4	TRBJ2-5	NA	NA	TGTGCCAGCAGCTTGAGGCAGGGGCCCGGGGAGACCCAGTACTTC	CASSLRQGPGETQYF
TRBV10-3	TRBJ2-7	TRBD2	NA	TGTGCCATCAGTGAGCCGGGACTATATCACGAGCAGTACTTC	CAISEPGLYHEQYF
TRBV7-9	TRBJ2-5	TRBD2	NA	TGTGCCAGCAGCTTCGGGGGGAACTCGTACCAAGAGACCCAGTACTTC	CASSFGGNSYQETQYF
TRBV6-6	TRBJ1-1	TRBD1	NA	TGTGCCAGCAGTTTGGAGGTGGGACAGCGAGCTTTCTTT	CASSLEVGQRAFF
TRBV27	TRBJ1-6	NA	few	TGTGCCAGCAGTTTAAGGGGAGCGGCACCCCTCCACTTT	CASSLRGAAPLHF